This T cell receptor (beta chain) was recovered during a study of early T cells in non-severe SARS-CoV-2 infection. Overall study: The chains were unpaired, and the sequenced material was bulk RNA from unsorted whole blood.

This clonotype has at least ten counts. The antigen remains unidentified. Individual cDNA molecules received unique molecular identifiers. One entry per CDR3 protein results from TCRdb running MiXCR on the 5' RACE reads. The data hold approximately 90,000 distinct CDR3 sequences, with approximately 9.9% observed a single time. Germline lookup yields CDR1 SNHLY and CDR2 FYNNEI. The CDR3 sequence is 14 residues long. V lost 5 bases to trimming and J lost 1 base, with 11 bases between them. Findings and limits, study-wide: Anti-spike CD8 responses were favored by VDJdb matching, which missed private and CD4 specificities.

Sample: whole blood, taken at baseline. The clonotype comes from an adult who was a healthcare worker with PCR-confirmed SARS-CoV-2 infection or an uninfected control (not recorded which). The genes are TRBV2 and TRBJ1-1; D unresolved. Here the CDR3 reads CASSSPARNTEAFF. CDR3 DNA: TGTGCCAGCAGTAGTCCTGCACGGAACACTGAAGCTTTCTTT.